This T cell receptor (beta chain) emerged from a study of response to subunit inactivated influenza vaccine. TCRdb used MiXCR to reprocess the RT-PCR reads, holding one entry per CDR3 protein. The table has about 650,000 distinct CDR3 sequences, less than 15% seen once. Findings and limits, study-wide: It was the authors' suggestion that each seasonal influenza vaccination recruits few new T cells.

To note about this clonotype: Its target is not known.

V shed 4 bases and J shed 2 bases, with 15 bases lying between them. CDR1 and CDR2 (germline): SGHRS, YFSETQ. CDR3 length: 16 residues. The receptor comes from a man between 45 and 60 years old who received an inactivated influenza vaccine. The input for sequencing was PBMCs from blood, taken 14 days before vaccination. The genes are TRBV5-1 and TRBJ2-2; tentative D call: TRBD2 (5 bases). This CDR3 reads CASSPPRGLNTGELFF. In DNA, the CDR3 is TGCGCCAGCAGCCCTCCGCGAGGGTTAAACACCGGGGAGCTGTTTTTT.